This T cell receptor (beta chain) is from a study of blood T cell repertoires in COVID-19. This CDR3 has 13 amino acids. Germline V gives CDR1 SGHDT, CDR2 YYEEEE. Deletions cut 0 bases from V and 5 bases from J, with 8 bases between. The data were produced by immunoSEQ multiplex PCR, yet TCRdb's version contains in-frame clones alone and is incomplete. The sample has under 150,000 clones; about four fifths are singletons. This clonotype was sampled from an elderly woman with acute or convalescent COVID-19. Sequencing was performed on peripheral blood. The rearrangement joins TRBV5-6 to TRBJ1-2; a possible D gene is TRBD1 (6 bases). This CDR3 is CASSLGQEYGYTF. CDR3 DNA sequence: TGTGCCAGCAGCTTGGGACAGGAGTATGGCTACACCTTC.